What follows describes a single T cell receptor beta chain. What it binds is not known. The data are from a study of identical twins. Study-level findings and limits: Part of the zero-insertion signal could reflect confounding by invariant MAIT and iNKT cells. Out-of-frame alpha sequences shared between twins exhibited an excess of low generation probability.

TCRdb analysed the 5' RACE reads with MiXCR anew, one entry per CDR3 protein. The data hold more than 200,000 distinct CDR3 sequences, with around 15% observed a single time. The sample taken for sequencing was memory (CD45RO+) T cells sorted from blood. The sequence was obtained from a woman between 18 and 29 years old in good health.

CDR3 in amino acids: CASSRERANSPLHF. CDR3 nucleotides: TGCGCCAGCAGCCGGGAGCGGGCTAATTCACCCCTCCACTTT. This chain joins TRBV5-1 and TRBJ1-6; D is unclear. Looked up from germline, CDR1 is SGHRS and CDR2 is YFSETQ. This CDR3 region has 14 residues. With 4 bases removed from V and 6 bases from J, the gap between germline ends came to 11 bases.